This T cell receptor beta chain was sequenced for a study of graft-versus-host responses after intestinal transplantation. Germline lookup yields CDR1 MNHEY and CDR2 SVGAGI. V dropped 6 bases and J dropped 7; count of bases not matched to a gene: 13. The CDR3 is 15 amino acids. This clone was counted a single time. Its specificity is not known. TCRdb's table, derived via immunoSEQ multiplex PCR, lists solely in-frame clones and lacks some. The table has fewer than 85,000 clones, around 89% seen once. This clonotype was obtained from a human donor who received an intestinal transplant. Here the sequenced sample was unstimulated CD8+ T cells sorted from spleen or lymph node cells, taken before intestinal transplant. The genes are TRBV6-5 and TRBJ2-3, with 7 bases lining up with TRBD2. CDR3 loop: CASSPRGSEGNTQYF. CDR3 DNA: TGTGCCAGCAGCCCACGCGGGAGTGAGGGAAATACGCAGTATTTT.